One and the same sample provided the 15 T cell receptor beta chains below, sequenced in a study of T-cell reconstitution after alpha-beta-depleted transplantation in children (dated by TCRdb to about 2016). The sample's treatment or condition label, decoded: allogeneic hematopoietic cell transplantation with graft depleted of TCRalphabeta T cells and CD19 B cells. The library relied on PCR. Reads for this sample came from an Illumina HiSeq 2500. Molecular barcoding was employed in the preparation of TCR libraries, with unique molecular identifiers being used to normalize TCRbeta repertoire quantification. TCRdb ran its own pipeline on the public reads, namely fastp trimming at Q25 and MiXCR clone calling, and kept in-frame beta chains. Identical CDR3 protein sequences are pooled into one entry, listed with their most common genes and DNA. For this sample there are about 440,000 distinct CDR3 sequences; 43% appear just once. The ten largest clonotypes hold under 30% of the sample.

The specimen was PBMCs, collected before TCRalphabeta/CD19-depleted stem cell transplant. These receptors were collected from a girl aged 2 to 9 with aplastic anemia, due to receive a stem cell transplant.

The CDR3 sequence: CASSWTSSYNEQFF. CDR3 sequence (DNA): TGTGCCAGCAGTTGGACCTCCTCCTACAATGAGCAGTTCTTC. V and J are TRBV7-9 and TRBJ2-1; D not resolved. The CDR3 has 14 amino acids. V was shortened by 6 bases and J by 0 bases, with 9 bases between the two germline ends. The V gene's germline CDR1 is SEHNR and CDR2 FQNEAQ (reference sequence).

The table lists this clonotype with many counts. The chain couples TRBV5-1 to TRBJ2-3; the D gene is possibly TRBD1 (6 bases). Germline V lookup: CDR1 SGHRS, CDR2 YFSETQ. The CDR3 runs 18 residues. The V end was cut by 0 bases, the J end by 2 bases, with 19 bases between. Here the CDR3 reads CASSLEVSRGWATDTQYF. Written as DNA, the CDR3 is TGCGCCAGCAGCTTGGAAGTGAGCAGGGGATGGGCCACAGATACGCAGTATTTT.

This chain links TRBV10-3 with TRBJ2-7; tentatively, D is TRBD1 (6 bases). Germline V gives CDR1 ENHRY, CDR2 SYGVKD. V was shortened by 7 bases and J by 2 bases, with 18 bases between the two germline ends. The length of the CDR3 is 15 residues. Here the CDR3 DNA reads TGTGCCATCAAAGACCGGGACACATTGCCCTACGAGCAGTACTTC. The encoded protein is CAIKDRDTLPYEQYF.

This chain links TRBV7-3 with TRBJ2-1, with a tentative D call TRBD2 (5 bases). The V gene lost 5 bases and the J gene lost 4 bases, with 12 bases spanning the gap. The CDR3 is 14 residues long. The germline V gene has CDR1 SGHTA and CDR2 FQGTGA. The CDR3 loop reads CASSKGAQYNEQFF. CDR3 sequence (DNA): TGTGCCAGCAGCAAGGGAGCACAGTACAATGAGCAGTTCTTC. Variable domain in full (rest from reference TRBV7-3 and TRBJ2-1): GAGVSQTPSNKVTEKGKYVELRCDPISGHTALYWYRQSLGQGPEFLIYFQGTGAADDSGLPNDRFFAVRPEGSVSTLKIQRTERGDSAVYLCASSKGAQYNEQFFGPGTRLTVL.

This clonotype has at least ten counts. This chain connects TRBV5-6 to TRBJ1-1; weak D call: TRBD1 (5 bases). The CDR3 is 18 amino acids. The ends were cut back, 1 base at V and 0 bases at J, with 19 bases in the middle. Germline values: CDR1 SGHDT, CDR2 YYEEEE. The chain's CDR3 is CASSLLARPGNLNTEAFF. In nucleotides, the CDR3 is TGTGCCAGCAGCTTGTTAGCCCGTCCAGGGAACCTGAACACTGAAGCTTTCTTT.

The chain recombines TRBV10-1 with TRBJ1-2; possible D gene TRBD1, 5 bases. The CDR3 totals 14 residues. Trimming removed 3 bases at V and 8 bases at J, with 16 bases between. CDR1 WNHNN and CDR2 SYGVQD come from the germline V gene (reference sequence). CDR3 sequence reads: CASSDSQGVGGYTF. Here the CDR3 DNA reads TGCGCCAGCAGTGACAGTCAGGGAGTCGGCGGCTACACCTTC.

CDR3 bases: TGTGCCACCAGCAGAGATCAGTTTTCGGGGAATCAGCCCCAGCATTTT. Protein product: CATSRDQFSGNQPQHF. This rearrangement joins TRBV15 to TRBJ1-5, with unresolved D. V lost 0 bases, J lost 4 bases, and 13 bases lay in between. The CDR3 runs 16 residues. The germline V gene has CDR1 LNHNV and CDR2 YYDKDF (reference sequence).

The table lists this clonotype with many counts. J is TRBJ2-6 and V is TRBV15; unclear D gene. The CDR3 contains 15 residues. V lost 3 bases to trimming and J lost 0 bases, with 6 bases between them. The germline V gene encodes CDR1 LNHNV and CDR2 YYDKDF (reference sequence). In DNA form, the CDR3 reads TGTGCCACCAGCAGTCGGACCTCTGGGGCCAACGTCCTGACTTTC. Protein product: CATSSRTSGANVLTF.

J is TRBJ2-7 and V is TRBV20-1; 13 bases map to TRBD2. Germline lookup yields CDR1 DFQATT and CDR2 SNEGSKA (reference sequence). The CDR3 length is 14 residues. V lost 6 bases and J lost 6; bases outside the gene matches: 8. CDR3 coding DNA: TGCAGTGCCAGGGGGACTAGCGGGACTGGCGAGCAGTACTTC. Encoded protein: CSARGTSGTGEQYF.

V usage is TRBV7-9 and J usage is TRBJ2-5; a weak D match, TRBD2 (5 bases). The germline V gene has CDR1 SEHNR and CDR2 FQNEAQ (reference sequence). CDR3 size: 12 residues. Trimming stripped 8 bases from V and 4 bases from J, with 11 bases between. This CDR3 reads CASSTRIETQYF. CDR3 in DNA: TGTGCCAGCTCTACTAGGATAGAGACCCAGTACTTC.

This rearrangement joins TRBV6-1 to TRBJ2-3; 9 bases are a match to TRBD2. Germline loops: CDR1 MNHNS, CDR2 SASEGT. CDR3 length: 18 residues. Unmatched junction bases numbered 18, after V lost 6 bases and J lost 5 bases. This CDR3 reads CASSRTPGLAGERDTQYF. In DNA, the CDR3 is TGTGCCAGCAGCCGCACTCCGGGTTTAGCGGGAGAAAGAGATACGCAGTATTTT.

This clonotype was counted a few times. The chain couples TRBV15 to TRBJ2-7, with TRBD2 identical over 8 bases. In germline, CDR1 is LNHNV, CDR2 YYDKDF (reference sequence). The ends lost 5 bases at V and 1 base at J; junction bases unmatched: 4. CDR3 length: 14 amino acids. The chain's CDR3 is CATSSASGSYEQYF. The CDR3 DNA follows: TGTGCCACCAGCTCGGCTAGCGGGTCCTACGAGCAGTACTTC.

The chain carries TRBV29-1 and TRBJ2-7; maybe TRBD2 (7 bases). Germline V CDR1 and CDR2: SQVTM, ANQGSEA. The V gene lost 7 bases and the J gene lost 5 bases, with 12 bases spanning the gap. The CDR3 contains 11 residues. CDR3 bases: TGCAGCGAACGGGGGGCGAACGAGCAGTACTTC. This codes for CSERGANEQYF.

The chain has TRBV7-2 and TRBJ2-1, with 10 bases aligning to TRBD2. Per germline, CDR1 SGHTA and CDR2 FQGNSA. The CDR3 is 16 amino acids. J gave up 3 bases and V 5 bases, and 7 bases lay outside the gene matches. The CDR3 is CASSIISGRFYNEQFF. CDR3 DNA sequence: TGTGCCAGCAGCATCATTAGCGGGAGGTTCTACAATGAGCAGTTCTTC.

In its sample, this clonotype was seen a few times. This sequence joins TRBV20-1 and TRBJ2-1; 11 bases line up with TRBD2. The CDR3 runs to 18 residues. Germline V lookup: CDR1 DFQATT, CDR2 SNEGSKA (reference sequence). The J segment lost 0 bases and the V segment lost 3 bases, leaving 10 bases of the junction unmatched. The CDR3: CSARQKGLAESSYNEQFF. For the CDR3, the DNA is TGCAGTGCTAGGCAAAAGGGACTAGCGGAGAGCTCCTACAATGAGCAGTTCTTC.